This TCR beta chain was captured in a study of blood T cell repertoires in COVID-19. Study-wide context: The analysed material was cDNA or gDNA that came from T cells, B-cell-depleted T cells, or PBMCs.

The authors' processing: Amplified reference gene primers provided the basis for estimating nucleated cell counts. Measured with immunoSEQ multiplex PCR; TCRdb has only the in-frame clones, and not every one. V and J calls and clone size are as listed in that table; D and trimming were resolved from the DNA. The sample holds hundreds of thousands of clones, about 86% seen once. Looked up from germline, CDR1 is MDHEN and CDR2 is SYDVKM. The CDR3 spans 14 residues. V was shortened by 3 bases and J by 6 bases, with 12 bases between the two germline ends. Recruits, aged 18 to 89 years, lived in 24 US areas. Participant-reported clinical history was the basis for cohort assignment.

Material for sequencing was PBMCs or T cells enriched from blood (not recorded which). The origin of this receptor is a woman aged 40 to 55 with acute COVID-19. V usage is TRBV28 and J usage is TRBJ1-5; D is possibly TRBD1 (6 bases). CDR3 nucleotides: TGTGCCAGCAGTTTTGAACAGGGCTTTCAGCCCCAGCATTTT. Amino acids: CASSFEQGFQPQHF.